The 24 T cell receptor beta chains given below trace back to one sample, sequenced in a study of T cell responses to AZD1222 COVID-19 vaccine. Some clones are missing from TCRdb's copy, which holds only in-frame ones; the method was immunoSEQ multiplex PCR. The data contain approximately 120,000 clones, about nine tenths of them singletons. Sequences were derived from peripheral blood, sampled on day 0 of AZD1222 vaccination. The receptors were gathered from an adult in good health.

The chain recombines TRBV20-1 with TRBJ2-1, with D uncertain. CDR3 length: 11 residues. V gave up 2 bases and J gave up 5 bases, with 4 bases separating them. Germline CDR1 is DFQATT and CDR2 is SNEGSKA (reference sequence). The CDR3 DNA reads as TGCAGTGCTAGATCCCACAATGAGCAGTTCTTC. Amino acids: CSARSHNEQFF.

The chain has TRBV19 and TRBJ2-5, with 11 bases aligning to TRBD2. CDR1 is LNHDA and CDR2 is SQIVND in the germline V gene (reference sequence). Trimming cost V 3 bases and J 1 base; bases outside gene matches: 1. The CDR3 is 15 residues long. The CDR3 nucleotides are TGTGCCAGTAGTATTCTAGCGGGGGGCCAAGAGACCCAGTACTTC. Amino acid sequence: CASSILAGGQETQYF.

Only a few counts were recorded for this clone. V gene TRBV6-4 combines with J gene TRBJ1-1, with 7 bases lining up with TRBD1. The CDR3 length is 13 residues. The V and J ends lost 8 bases and 0 bases, in that order; junction bases with no gene match: 3. Germline CDR1 reads MRHNA; CDR2 reads SNTAGT. Here the CDR3 reads CASGQDMNTEAFF. CDR3 DNA sequence: TGTGCCAGCGGACAGGACATGAACACTGAAGCTTTCTTT.

The chain combines TRBV5-4 with TRBJ1-2; D perhaps matches TRBD1 (5 bases). The germline V gene encodes CDR1 SGHNT and CDR2 YYREEE (reference sequence). The CDR3 contains 16 residues. The V end was cut by 4 bases, the J end by 2 bases, with 18 bases between. The CDR3 nucleotides read TGTGCCAGCAGCCCGTCCCTGGGACGACGGAACTATGGCTACACCTTC. Encoded protein: CASSPSLGRRNYGYTF.

The chain joins TRBV18 to TRBJ1-4, with 9 bases matching TRBD1. V was pared by 3 bases and J by 8 bases, with 7 bases of the junction left unmatched. Germline V gives CDR1 KGHSH, CDR2 LQKENI. The CDR3 sequence is 15 residues long. The CDR3 DNA is TGTGCCAGCTCACCGAGGAGGACAGGGGAGGAAAAACTGTTTTTT. This sequence encodes CASSPRRTGEEKLFF.

This chain links TRBV3-1 (or the pseudogene TRBV3-2) with TRBJ2-1; TRBD2 aligns across 8 bases. The CDR3 runs 16 residues. The ends lost 4 bases at V and 3 bases at J; junction bases unmatched: 8. Germline lookup yields CDR1 LGHDT and CDR2 YNNKEL (reference sequence). The CDR3 sequence: CASSLGAGEGYNEQFF. The CDR3 DNA is TGTGCCAGCAGCCTGGGAGCGGGAGAGGGCTACAATGAGCAGTTCTTC.

The gene calls are TRBV2 and TRBJ2-3; D gene uncertain. There are 11 residues in the CDR3. In germline, CDR1 is SNHLY, CDR2 FYNNEI. V lost 8 bases and J 3 bases, leaving 6 bases between the germline ends. In DNA form, the CDR3 reads TGTGCCAGCGGGTATACAGATACGCAGTATTTT. Translation: CASGYTDTQYF.

The chain links TRBV19 to TRBJ2-7; TRBD2 is a possible D gene (5 bases). CDR3 length: 14 residues. Per the germline V gene, CDR1 is LNHDA and CDR2 is SQIVND (reference sequence). V lost 2 bases to trimming and J lost 2 bases, with 10 bases between them. CDR3 bases: TGTGCCAGTAGTATACGAGGGTGGCCCTACGAGCAGTACTTC. It yields the protein CASSIRGWPYEQYF.

The chain has TRBV7-2 and TRBJ1-2, with D possibly matching TRBD1 (5 bases). This CDR3 has 17 residues. V was shortened by 2 bases and J by 6 bases, with 22 bases between the two germline ends. Germline CDR1 SGHTA, CDR2 FQGNSA. The chain's CDR3 is CASSLQTERTLRHGYTF. Written as DNA, the CDR3 is TGTGCCAGCAGCTTACAGACAGAGAGAACACTGCGGCATGGCTACACCTTC.

This rearrangement joins TRBV18 to TRBJ2-1, with D perhaps matching TRBD2 (6 bases). The CDR3 covers 14 residues. V was shortened by 3 bases and J by 8 bases, with 14 bases between the two germline ends. Germline CDR1 KGHSH, CDR2 LQKENI. The CDR3 DNA reads TGTGCCAGCTCACCCTCGGGAGTTAGGGATGAGCAGTTCTTC. As protein: CASSPSGVRDEQFF.

V is TRBV27 and J is TRBJ2-7, with D unresolved. V gave up 2 bases and J gave up 2 bases, with 7 bases separating them. Germline V gene sequence: CDR1 MNHEY, CDR2 SMNVEV (reference sequence). The CDR3 has 13 residues. CDR3 DNA: TGTGCCAGCAGTTTAGCAGGTACCTACGAGCAGTACTTC. The encoded protein is CASSLAGTYEQYF.

The chain carries TRBV29-1 and TRBJ1-1, with unresolved D. The CDR3 length is 13 residues. Germline CDR1 is SQVTM and CDR2 is ANQGSEA. V lost 3 bases and J lost 1, with 9 bases in between. This CDR3 reads CSVDPHGNTEAFF. CDR3 DNA sequence: TGCAGCGTTGACCCCCATGGGAACACTGAAGCTTTCTTT.

V usage is TRBV5-8 and J usage is TRBJ2-2; D is uncertain. The ends were cut back, 7 bases at V and 7 bases at J, with 14 bases in the middle. The CDR3 is 13 amino acids. The V gene's germline CDR1 is SGHTS and CDR2 YDEGEE. The CDR3 is CASQFAWSGELFF. The CDR3 DNA is TGTGCCAGCCAATTCGCCTGGAGCGGGGAGCTGTTTTTT.

V and J are TRBV6-5 and TRBJ1-3, with D hard to call. CDR3 length: 13 residues. Germline CDR1 reads MNHEY; CDR2 reads SVGAGI. Trimming removed 7 bases at V and 0 bases at J, with 7 bases between. DNA for the CDR3: TGTGCCAGCACCCCGAACTCTGGAAACACCATATATTTT. Amino acids: CASTPNSGNTIYF.

The chain employs TRBV19 and TRBJ2-7, with TRBD2 matching 13 bases. The trim removed 6 bases at V and 3 bases at J, leaving 5 bases unmatched. The CDR3 loop spans 15 amino acids. Germline CDR1 LNHDA, CDR2 SQIVND (reference sequence). CDR3 in DNA: TGTGCCAGTAGACGGACTAGCGGGAGCCTCTACGAGCAGTACTTC. Encoded protein: CASRRTSGSLYEQYF.

This clone is a singleton in its sample. V and J are TRBV5-1 and TRBJ2-7; 8 bases match TRBD1. The CDR3 loop spans 15 amino acids. Looked up from germline, CDR1 is SGHRS and CDR2 is YFSETQ. The V and J ends lost 1 base and 5 bases, in that order; junction bases with no gene match: 8. CDR3: CASSLKIAGGNEQYF. The CDR3 nucleotides read TGCGCCAGCAGCTTGAAGATAGCAGGGGGCAACGAGCAGTACTTC.

The V call is TRBV12-3 or TRBV12-4, the J call TRBJ2-3, with D perhaps matching TRBD2 (6 bases). The CDR3 is 13 residues long. Trimming left V 8 bases short and J 4 bases short, with 13 bases between. CDR3 region: CASQLGEADTQYF. CDR3 bases: TGTGCCAGCCAGCTGGGGGAGGCAGATACGCAGTATTTT.

V usage is TRBV9 and J usage is TRBJ2-5; TRBD2 aligns across 12 bases. Germline CDR1 reads SGDLS; CDR2 reads YYNGEE. CDR3 length equals 16 residues. The junction had 8 bases not matched to a gene; V was cut back by 4 bases and J by 4 bases. CDR3 bases: TGTGCCAGCAGCCCCACGGGACTAGCGGGCTTAGAGACCCAGTACTTC. It codes for CASSPTGLAGLETQYF.

This clone was recorded a few times. This CDR3 reads CASSLSGVLTEAFF. CDR3 nucleotides: TGCGCCAGCAGCCTCTCAGGTGTTCTGACTGAAGCTTTCTTT. This chain joins TRBV10-2 and TRBJ1-1; D is uncertain. Germline-derived CDR1 and CDR2 are WSHSY and SAAADI. With 6 bases removed from V and 5 bases from J, the gap between germline ends came to 16 bases. The length of the CDR3 is 14 residues.

The chain has TRBV6-4 and TRBJ1-2; no definite D call. CDR1 is MRHNA and CDR2 is SNTAGT in the germline V gene. Trimming removed 1 base at V and 5 bases at J, with 5 bases between. This CDR3 region has 12 residues. DNA for the CDR3: TGTGCCAGCAGTGACTACAAGTATGGCTACACCTTC. Translation gives CASSDYKYGYTF.

The chain uses TRBV7-9 and TRBJ1-5, with 7 nucleotides matching TRBD1. In germline, CDR1 is SEHNR, CDR2 FQNEAQ (reference sequence). The trim removed 4 bases at V and 3 bases at J, leaving 6 bases unmatched. The CDR3 covers 15 residues. CDR3 sequence: CASSSQGSTNQPQHF. The CDR3 bases are TGTGCCAGCAGCTCACAGGGGTCAACCAATCAGCCCCAGCATTTT.

The chain combines TRBV5-6 with TRBJ2-1, with D possibly matching TRBD2 (5 bases). Germline V lookup: CDR1 SGHDT, CDR2 YYEEEE. The CDR3 runs 16 residues. Trimming took off 4 bases at V and 4 bases at J, with 18 bases between the two ends. The CDR3 is CASSPLGIGNYNEQFF. The CDR3 nucleotides are TGTGCCAGCAGCCCACTAGGGATCGGGAATTACAATGAGCAGTTCTTC.

J is TRBJ2-7 and V is TRBV7-2; 15 nucleotides agree with TRBD2. CDR3 size: 16 residues. CDR1 and CDR2 from the germline V gene are SGHTA and FQGNSA. The V segment lost 4 bases and the J segment 3 bases; nucleotides outside the gene matches: 4. Written as DNA, the CDR3 is TGTGCCAGCAGCTCCCTGGGACTAGCGGGGGGCTACGAGCAGTACTTC. It specifies CASSSLGLAGGYEQYF.

The genes are TRBV6-5 and TRBJ1-1, with no clear D. The CDR3 extends over 11 amino acids. Germline CDR1 reads MNHEY; CDR2 reads SVGAGI. Trimming removed 6 bases from V and 8 bases from J, with 10 bases in between. Here the CDR3 DNA reads TGTGCCAGCAGGTCCCCCGAAGAAGCTTTCTTT. Translating gives CASRSPEEAFF.